Detailed here is one TCR beta chain. The target antigen is unknown. This record comes from a study of shared clonotypes between healthy human individuals. V dropped 5 bases and J dropped 5; count of bases not matched to a gene: 3. The CDR3 is 13 amino acids. CDR1 and CDR2 (germline): SGHVS, FNYEAQ. As processed by the authors: ImmunoSEQ output lacked quality scores and full-length reads, limiting matched filtering. Repertoires were generated with immunoSEQ multiplex PCR, while TCRdb's copy carries only in-frame clones and drops some. For V, J and clone size, that table is used; D and trimming come from the DNA. The sample yields roughly 2.4 million clones, approximately 94% seen once. Study-wide points: With few donors, the genetic and exposure-history diversity represented was limited. Four donors shared about 4.8% of their naive CD4 clonotypes. Naive subsets generally exceeded memory subsets in estimated richness.

V gene TRBV7-6 combines with J gene TRBJ2-5; 9 bases line up with TRBD1. The receptor was derived from a man aged 18 to 35 in good health. The specimen was naive CD4+ T cells sorted from blood. The subset denotes: CD45RA+ positively selected. Written as DNA, the CDR3 is TGTGCCAGCAGCAGGGACAGGGTGGAGACCCAGTACTTC. Protein sequence: CASSRDRVETQYF.